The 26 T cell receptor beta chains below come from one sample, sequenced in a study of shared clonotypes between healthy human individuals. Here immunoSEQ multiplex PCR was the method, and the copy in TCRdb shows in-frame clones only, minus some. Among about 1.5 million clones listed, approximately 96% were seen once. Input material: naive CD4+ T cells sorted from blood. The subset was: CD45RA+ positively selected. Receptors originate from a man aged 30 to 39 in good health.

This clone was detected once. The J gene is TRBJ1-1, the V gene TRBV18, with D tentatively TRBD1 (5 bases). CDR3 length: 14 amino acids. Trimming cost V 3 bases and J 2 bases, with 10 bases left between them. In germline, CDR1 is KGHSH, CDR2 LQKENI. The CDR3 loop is CASSPLQVNTEAFF. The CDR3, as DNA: TGTGCCAGCTCACCCCTACAGGTCAACACTGAAGCTTTCTTT.

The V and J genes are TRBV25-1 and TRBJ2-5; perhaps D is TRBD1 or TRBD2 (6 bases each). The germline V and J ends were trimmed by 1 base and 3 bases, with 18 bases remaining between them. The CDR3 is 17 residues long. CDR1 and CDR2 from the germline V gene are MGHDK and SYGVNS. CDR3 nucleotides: TGTGCCAGCAGTGAATTGGGGGGCCGAGGGGGAAAAGAGACCCAGTACTTC. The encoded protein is CASSELGGRGGKETQYF.

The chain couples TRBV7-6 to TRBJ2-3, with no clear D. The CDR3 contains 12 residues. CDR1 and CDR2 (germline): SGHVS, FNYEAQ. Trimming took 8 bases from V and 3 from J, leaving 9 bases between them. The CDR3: CASGLGTDTQYF. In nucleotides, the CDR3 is TGTGCCAGCGGGCTGGGGACAGATACGCAGTATTTT.

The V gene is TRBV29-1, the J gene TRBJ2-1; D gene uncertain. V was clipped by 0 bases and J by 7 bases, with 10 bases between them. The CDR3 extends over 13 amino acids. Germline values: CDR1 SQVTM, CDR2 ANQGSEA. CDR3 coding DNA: TGCAGCGTTGAAGAAACTCTAGATAATGAGCAGTTCTTC. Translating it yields CSVEETLDNEQFF.

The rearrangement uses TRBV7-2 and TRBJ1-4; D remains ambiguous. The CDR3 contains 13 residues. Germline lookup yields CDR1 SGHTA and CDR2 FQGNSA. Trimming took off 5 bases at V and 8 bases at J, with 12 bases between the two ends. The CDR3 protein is CASSLSGGEKLFF. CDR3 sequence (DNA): TGTGCCAGCAGCCTCTCGGGAGGAGAAAAACTGTTTTTT.

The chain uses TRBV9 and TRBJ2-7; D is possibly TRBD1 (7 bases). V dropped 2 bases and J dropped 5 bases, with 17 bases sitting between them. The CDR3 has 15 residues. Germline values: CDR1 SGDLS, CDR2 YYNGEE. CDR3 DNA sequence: TGTGCCAGCAGCGTTGCGTCCGGCAGGGGGGACGAGCAGTACTTC. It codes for CASSVASGRGDEQYF.

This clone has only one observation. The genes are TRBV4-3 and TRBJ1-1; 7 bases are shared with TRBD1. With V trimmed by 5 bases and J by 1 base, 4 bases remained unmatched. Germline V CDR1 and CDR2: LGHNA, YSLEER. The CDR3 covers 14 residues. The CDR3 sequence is CASSGTVRNTEAFF. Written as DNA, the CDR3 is TGCGCCAGCAGCGGGACAGTACGGAACACTGAAGCTTTCTTT.

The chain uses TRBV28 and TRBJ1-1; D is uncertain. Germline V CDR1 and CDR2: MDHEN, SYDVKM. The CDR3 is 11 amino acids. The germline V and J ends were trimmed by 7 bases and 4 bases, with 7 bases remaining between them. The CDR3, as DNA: TGTGCCAGCATTGCGAGCACTGAAGCTTTCTTT. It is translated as CASIASTEAFF.

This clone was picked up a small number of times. The CDR3 DNA sequence: TGTGCCAGCAGTGAGGGAAGCCAGCCCCAGCATTTT. The encoded protein is CASSEGSQPQHF. This rearrangement joins TRBV2 to TRBJ1-5; D gene uncertain. Germline V gives CDR1 SNHLY, CDR2 FYNNEI. The CDR3 runs to 12 residues. V lost 3 bases, J lost 7 bases, and 7 bases lay in between. Full variable domain (missing parts from reference TRBV2 and TRBJ1-5): EPEVTQTPSHQVTQMGQEVILRCVPISNHLYFYWYRQILGQKVEFLVSFYNNEISEKSEIFDDQFSVERPDGSNFTLKIRSTKLEDSAMYFCASSEGSQPQHFGDGTRLSIL.

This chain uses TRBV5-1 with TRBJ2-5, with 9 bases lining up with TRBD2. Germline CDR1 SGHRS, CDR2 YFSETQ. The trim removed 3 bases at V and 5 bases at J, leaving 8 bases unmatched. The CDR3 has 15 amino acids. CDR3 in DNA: TGCGCCAGCAGCTCCATAGCGGGAGTTACGGAGACCCAGTACTTC. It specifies CASSSIAGVTETQYF.

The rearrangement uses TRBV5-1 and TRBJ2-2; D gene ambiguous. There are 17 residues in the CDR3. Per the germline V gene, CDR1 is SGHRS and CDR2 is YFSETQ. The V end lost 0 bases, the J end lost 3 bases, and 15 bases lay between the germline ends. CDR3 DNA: TGCGCCAGCAGCTTGGCTTTTGGGATCGCCTACACCGGGGAGCTGTTTTTT. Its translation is CASSLAFGIAYTGELFF.

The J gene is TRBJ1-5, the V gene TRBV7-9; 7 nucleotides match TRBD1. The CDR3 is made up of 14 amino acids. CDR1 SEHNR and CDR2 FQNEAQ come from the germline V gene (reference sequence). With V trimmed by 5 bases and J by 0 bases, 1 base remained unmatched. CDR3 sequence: CASSGDSSNQPQHF. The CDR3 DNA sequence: TGTGCCAGCAGCGGGGACAGTAGCAATCAGCCCCAGCATTTT.

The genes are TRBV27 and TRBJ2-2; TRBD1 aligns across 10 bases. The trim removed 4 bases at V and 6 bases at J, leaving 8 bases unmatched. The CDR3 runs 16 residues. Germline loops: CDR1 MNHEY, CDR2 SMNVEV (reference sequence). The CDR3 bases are TGTGCCAGCAGTTCCCCGGGGACAGGGGCTCCCGGGGAGCTGTTTTTT. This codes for CASSSPGTGAPGELFF.

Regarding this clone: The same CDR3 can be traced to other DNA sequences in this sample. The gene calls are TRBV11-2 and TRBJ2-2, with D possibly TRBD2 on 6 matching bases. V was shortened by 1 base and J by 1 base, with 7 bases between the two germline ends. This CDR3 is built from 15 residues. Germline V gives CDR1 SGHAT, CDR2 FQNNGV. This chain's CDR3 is CASSLGAGNTGELFF. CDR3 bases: TGTGCCAGCAGCTTAGGAGCGGGGAACACCGGGGAGCTGTTTTTT.

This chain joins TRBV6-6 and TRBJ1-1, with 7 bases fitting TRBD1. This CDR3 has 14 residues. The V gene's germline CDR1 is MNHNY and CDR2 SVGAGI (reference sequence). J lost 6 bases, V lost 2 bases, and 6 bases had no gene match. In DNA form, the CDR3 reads TGTGCCAGCAGTTACCCCCCAGGGACAGCTGAAGCTTTCTTT. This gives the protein CASSYPPGTAEAFF.

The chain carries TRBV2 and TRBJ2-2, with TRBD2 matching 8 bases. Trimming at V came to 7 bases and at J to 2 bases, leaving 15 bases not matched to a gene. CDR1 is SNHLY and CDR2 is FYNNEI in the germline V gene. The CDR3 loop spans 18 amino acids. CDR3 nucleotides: TGTGCCAGCAAACGACTAAAGCAGCGGGAGCGAAACACCGGGGAGCTGTTTTTT. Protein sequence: CASKRLKQRERNTGELFF.

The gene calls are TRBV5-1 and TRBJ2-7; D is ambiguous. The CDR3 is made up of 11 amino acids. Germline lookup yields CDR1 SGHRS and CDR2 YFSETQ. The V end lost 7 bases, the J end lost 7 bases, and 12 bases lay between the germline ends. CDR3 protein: CASQVNHEQYF. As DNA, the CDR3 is TGCGCCAGCCAAGTAAATCATGAGCAGTACTTC.

The CDR3 here is CASSQYREGSQPQHF. The CDR3 DNA reads as TGTGCCAGCAGCCAATACAGGGAGGGTAGTCAGCCCCAGCATTTT. The chain uses TRBV16 and TRBJ1-5; D is possibly TRBD1 (6 bases). Trimming took off 1 base at V and 6 bases at J, with 13 bases between the two ends. The germline CDR1 and CDR2 sequences are KGHSY and FQNENV. This CDR3 spans 15 amino acids.

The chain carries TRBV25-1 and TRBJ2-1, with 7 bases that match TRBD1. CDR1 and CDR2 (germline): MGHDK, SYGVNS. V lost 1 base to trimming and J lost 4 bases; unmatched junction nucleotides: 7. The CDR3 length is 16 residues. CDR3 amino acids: CASSESRDRFYNEQFF. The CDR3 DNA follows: TGTGCCAGCAGTGAATCCCGGGACAGATTTTACAATGAGCAGTTCTTC.

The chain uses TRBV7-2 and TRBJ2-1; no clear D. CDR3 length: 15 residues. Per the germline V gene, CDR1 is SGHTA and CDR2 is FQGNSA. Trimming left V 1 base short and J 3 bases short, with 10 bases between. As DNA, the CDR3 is TGTGCCAGCAGCTTAGGTCAGATCGGCTACAATGAGCAGTTCTTC. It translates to CASSLGQIGYNEQFF.

The CDR3 sequence: CASSQRGGGQGTSDTQYF. DNA for the CDR3: TGCGCCAGCAGCCAACGAGGGGGCGGACAGGGAACCTCAGATACGCAGTATTTT. The genes are TRBV4-1 and TRBJ2-3, with 8 positions matching TRBD1. CDR1 is MGHRA, CDR2 YSYEKL, per germline. V lost 2 bases and J lost 4; bases outside the gene matches: 14. This CDR3 region has 18 residues.

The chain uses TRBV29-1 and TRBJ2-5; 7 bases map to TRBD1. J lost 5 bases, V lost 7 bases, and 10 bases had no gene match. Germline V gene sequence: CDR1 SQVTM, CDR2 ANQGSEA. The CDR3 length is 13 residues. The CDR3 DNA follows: TGCAGCGCCGCAAACAGGGGCGGGGAGACCCAGTACTTC. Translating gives CSAANRGGETQYF. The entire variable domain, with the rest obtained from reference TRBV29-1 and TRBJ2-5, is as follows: SAVISQKPSRDICQRGTSLTIQCQVDSQVTMMFWYRQQPGQSLTLIATANQGSEATYESGFVIDKFPISRPNLTFSTLTVSNMSPEDSSIYLCSAANRGGETQYFGPGTRLLVL.

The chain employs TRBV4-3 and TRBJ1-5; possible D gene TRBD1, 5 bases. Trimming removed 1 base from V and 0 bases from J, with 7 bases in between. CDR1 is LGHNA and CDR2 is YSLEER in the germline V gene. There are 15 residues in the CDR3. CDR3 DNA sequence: TGCGCCAGCAGCCAAGGACAGCTTAGCAATCAGCCCCAGCATTTT. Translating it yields CASSQGQLSNQPQHF.

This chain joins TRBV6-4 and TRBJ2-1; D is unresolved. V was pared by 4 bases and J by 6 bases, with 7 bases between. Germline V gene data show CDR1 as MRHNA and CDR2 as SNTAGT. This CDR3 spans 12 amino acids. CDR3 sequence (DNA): TGTGCCAGCAGTGGTCCGGGCAATGAGCAGTTCTTC. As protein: CASSGPGNEQFF.

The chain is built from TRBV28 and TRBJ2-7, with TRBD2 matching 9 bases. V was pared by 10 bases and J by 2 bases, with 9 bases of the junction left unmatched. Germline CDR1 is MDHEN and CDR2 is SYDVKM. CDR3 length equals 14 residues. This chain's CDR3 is CATRAGGDPYEQYF. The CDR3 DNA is TGTGCCACCCGAGCGGGAGGCGACCCCTACGAGCAGTACTTC. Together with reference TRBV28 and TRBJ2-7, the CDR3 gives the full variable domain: DVKVTQSSRYLVKRTGEKVFLECVQDMDHENMFWYRQDPGLGLRLIYFSYDVKMKEKGDIPEGYSVSREKKERFSLILESASTNQTSMYLCATRAGGDPYEQYFGPGTRLTVT.

The CDR3 protein is CASSVGTSGSHTQYF. The CDR3 DNA sequence: TGTGCCAGCAGCGTTGGGACTAGCGGGAGTCATACGCAGTATTTT. This chain joins TRBV9 and TRBJ2-3; 14 bases line up with TRBD2. There are 15 residues in the CDR3. The V segment lost 2 bases and the J segment 7 bases; nucleotides outside the gene matches: 3. The germline gives CDR1 SGDLS, CDR2 YYNGEE.